The T cell receptor (beta chain) described here comes from a study of cytomegalovirus exposure and HLA in healthy donors. Study observations and caveats: The authors assumed roughly uniform sequencing depth across donors for presence/absence analyses. Being productive about 87% or about 30% of the time was typical of most TCR beta V segments in an earlier analysis. TCR beta chains numbering more than 150 were designated cytomegalovirus-associated.

The V gene's germline CDR1 is MGHDK and CDR2 SYGVNS. The CDR3 consists of 16 residues. The J segment lost 6 bases and the V segment lost 1 base, leaving 8 bases of the junction unmatched. As to this clone: Its matching antigen is unknown.

Each donor was nominally healthy when sampled (though unrecorded immune exposures were likely). The primer mix had 60 Vbeta and 13 Jbeta primers. Using immunoSEQ multiplex PCR, the repertoire was profiled, and TCRdb retains in-frame clones only, with some absent. The sample lists about 130,000 clones, approximately 81% occurring once. The chain has TRBV25-1 and TRBJ2-3, with 9 bases lining up with TRBD2. The specimen was PBMCs. This receptor was obtained from a male donor in good health and CMV-seronegative. Here the CDR3 reads CASSEFSGGAGDTQYF. In DNA, the CDR3 is TGTGCCAGCAGTGAATTTAGCGGGGGAGCGGGGGATACGCAGTATTTT.